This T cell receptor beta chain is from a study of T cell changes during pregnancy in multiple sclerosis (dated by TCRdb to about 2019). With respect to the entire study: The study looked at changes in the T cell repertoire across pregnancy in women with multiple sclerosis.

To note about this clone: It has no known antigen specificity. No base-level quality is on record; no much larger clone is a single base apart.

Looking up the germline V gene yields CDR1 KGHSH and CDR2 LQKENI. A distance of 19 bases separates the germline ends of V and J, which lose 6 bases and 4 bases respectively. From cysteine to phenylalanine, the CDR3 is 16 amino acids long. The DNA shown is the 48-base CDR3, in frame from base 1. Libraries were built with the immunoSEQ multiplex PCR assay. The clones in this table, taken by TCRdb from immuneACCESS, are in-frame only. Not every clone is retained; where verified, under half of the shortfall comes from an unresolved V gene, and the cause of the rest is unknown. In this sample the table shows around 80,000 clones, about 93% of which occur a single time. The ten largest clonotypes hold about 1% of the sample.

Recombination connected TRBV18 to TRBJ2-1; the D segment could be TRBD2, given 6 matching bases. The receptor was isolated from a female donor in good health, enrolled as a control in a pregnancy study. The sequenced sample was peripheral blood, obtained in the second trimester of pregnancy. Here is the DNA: TGTGCCAGCTCCCTTTTGGGTAGCGGAGGATACAATGAGCAGTTCTTC. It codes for CASSLLGSGGYNEQFF.